This TCR beta chain came from a study of cytomegalovirus exposure and HLA in healthy donors. A multiplex PCR was run with 60 Vbeta primers and 13 Jbeta primers. Clones were sequenced by immunoSEQ multiplex PCR, and TCRdb holds only the in-frame ones, with some missing. Of some 270,000 clones listed, 85% to 95% are singletons. V shed 4 bases and J 13 bases; nucleotides not matched to a gene: 8. Per germline, CDR1 SGHDT and CDR2 YYEEEE. This CDR3 has 13 residues. The rearrangement uses TRBV5-6 and TRBJ1-4; TRBD1 matches 9 bases. The source material was PBMCs. The clonotype was recovered from a girl aged 2-10 years in good health and CMV-seronegative. This CDR3 reads CASSPGQGDGLFF. CDR3 coding DNA: TGTGCCAGCAGCCCGGGACAGGGTGATGGACTGTTTTTT.